One T cell receptor beta chain is described in this entry. This receptor's antigen is unknown. No base quality values were provided; no much bigger clone lies one nucleotide off. The sample is drawn from a study of blood T cells in healthy people across ages (dated by TCRdb to 2013 to 2016). Some background on the complete study: In model experiments, template switching captured about one uniquely barcoded TCR beta cDNA molecule for every two T cells. To avoid experimental bias, donors of different ages were randomly spread across the sequencing lanes. Using deep sequencing normalized with unique cDNA molecular identifiers, the study measured how TCR beta repertoire diversity changes with age. Two additional independent replicas of 1 million unique cDNA reads from the same blood draw were analyzed for two donors (one aged 18 to 30 and one aged 80 or older). Four age groups were formed from the donors: young (average about 15 years), middle-aged (around 41), aged (over 55) and long-lived (approximately 80). On the study overall, not on this receptor specifically: Compared with the aged group, more naive CD4+ T cells, fewer expanded clones and increased TCR diversity were shown by the long-lived group, suggesting age selection. The CMV infection status of donors was not known, potentially confounding age-related changes in expanded clonotypes. Observed TCR beta diversity correlated strongly with the percentage of naive T cells measured by flow cytometry. Estimates of total diversity from one million sequenced T cells were regarded as lower bounds and underestimates. Observed TCR beta diversity per million T cells fell roughly linearly with age, and a significant reduction was already apparent by age about 43. Conclusive comparison of naive and antigen-experienced compartments was prevented by the profiling of bulk unsorted PBMCs.

Libraries were made using 5' RACE. A second PCR of roughly 7 to 11 cycles was run with a J-beta primer mix and a sample-barcoded 5' primer. Each TCR beta cDNA molecule received a unique molecular identifier from a template-switch 5' adaptor carrying 12 random nucleotides. Each sample yielded at least 2.5 million CDR3-containing paired-end reads. The Mint cDNA synthesis kit, primed by a TRBC-specific oligonucleotide, was used to synthesize first-strand cDNA from all RNA. After uracil-DNA glycosylase treatment, a first 18-cycle PCR used universal primers M1SS and BC2_uni_R on all cDNA. On the authors' methods: Each sample was normalized by randomly selecting 1 million high-quality reads, each carrying a distinct molecular identifier. Instead of being binned into consensus sequences, reads with shared molecular identifiers were discarded. MiTCR, with a Q25 quality threshold and the strictest error-elimination algorithm, was used for CDR3 identification, clonotype clustering and error correction. Lower-bound total TCR beta diversity was estimated with a nonparametric unseen species model using Euler transformation. TCRdb handled the public reads itself, with Q25 trimming in fastp and clone calling in MiXCR, and kept productive beta chains. Rows are combined by CDR3 protein, so each entry shows the most common genes and DNA. The V and J calls reflect TCRdb's pipeline rather than the authors' work. Within this sample are 1,800,000 or so distinct CDR3 sequences, with approximately 39% of them counted one time only. In total, the top ten clones hold more than 20% of the sample.

V loses 1 base, J loses 6 bases, and the germline ends lie 13 bases apart. From its cysteine to its phenylalanine, the CDR3 spans 14 amino acids. Only the CDR3 portion is preserved as DNA: 42 bases, with reading frame beginning at the first base. The germline V gene yields SGHVS for CDR1 and FQNEAQ for CDR2. The roughly 39 donors, aged 6 to 90 years, were systemically healthy Caucasian individuals from Russia. Each donor gave ten milliliters of peripheral blood, collected into EDTA-treated Vacutainer tubes. Ficoll-Paque density-gradient centrifugation was used to isolate PBMCs, with at least 6 million obtained per sample. Total RNA was extracted from PBMCs with Trizol reagent, with at least 6 micrograms obtained per sample. For every donor, an aliquot of PBMCs went through flow cytometry to measure the percentages of naive CD45RAhigh/CD27high T cells.

The rearrangement joined TRBV7-8 to TRBJ2-7, with no confidently assigned D gene. The material sequenced was blood. The clonotype originates from a human donor in good health. This receptor has the CDR3 CASSLVLGSGEQYF. The sequenced DNA: TGTGCCAGCAGCTTAGTGCTGGGTTCTGGCGAGCAGTACTTC.